These T cell receptor beta chains were read from a single sample in a study of blood T cell repertoires in COVID-19. Profiling relied on immunoSEQ multiplex PCR, and the TCRdb table lists in-frame clones only, not all of them. Among 150,000 to 200,000 clones listed, roughly 91% were seen once. Specimen: peripheral blood. Receptors were obtained from a human donor in a cohort sampled during active COVID-19. CDR3s include the opening cysteine and the closing phenylalanine or tryptophan. A D gene is named only where the DNA matches it firmly. Clone size appears in some rows only: once, few, many, or a class for an expanded clone.

clone size: .
D gene: .
J gene: TRBJ2-1
V gene: TRBV7-9
CDR3 protein: CASSLAGPYNEQFF
CDR3 DNA: TGTGCCAGCAGCTTAGCGGGGCCCTACAATGAGCAGTTCTTC

clone size: .
D gene: .
J gene: TRBJ2-2
V gene: TRBV21-1
CDR3 protein: CASSKGDTLNTGELFF
CDR3 DNA: TGTGCCAGCAGCAAGGGGGACACCCTGAACACCGGGGAGCTGTTTTTT

clone size: .
D gene: TRBD1
J gene: TRBJ2-1
V gene: TRBV19
CDR3 protein: CASSETDREQFF
CDR3 DNA: TGTGCCAGTAGTGAGACGGACAGGGAGCAGTTCTTC

clone size: .
D gene: .
J gene: TRBJ2-7
V gene: TRBV19
CDR3 protein: CASSGSGYEQYF
CDR3 DNA: TGTGCCAGTAGCGGGAGTGGGTACGAGCAGTACTTC

clone size: .
D gene: .
J gene: TRBJ2-3
V gene: TRBV5-1
CDR3 protein: CASSLAQVKSTDTQYF
CDR3 DNA: TGCGCCAGCAGCTTGGCTCAGGTCAAGAGCACAGATACGCAGTATTTT

clone size: .
D gene: .
J gene: TRBJ2-7
V gene: TRBV7-2
CDR3 protein: CASSSRVGAYEQYF
CDR3 DNA: TGTGCCAGCAGCAGCAGGGTGGGGGCGTACGAGCAGTACTTC

clone size: .
D gene: TRBD1
J gene: TRBJ1-2
V gene: TRBV4-3
CDR3 protein: CASSHVEGAVGYTF
CDR3 DNA: TGCGCCAGCAGCCATGTCGAGGGGGCGGTTGGCTACACCTTC

clone size: .
D gene: .
J gene: TRBJ2-3
V gene: TRBV28
CDR3 protein: CASSPVLSEYTDTQYF
CDR3 DNA: TGTGCCAGCAGTCCCGTTCTAAGCGAATACACAGATACGCAGTATTTT

clone size: .
D gene: .
J gene: TRBJ2-7
V gene: TRBV5-1
CDR3 protein: CASSQGLGYEQYF
CDR3 DNA: TGCGCCAGCAGCCAGGGACTCGGATACGAGCAGTACTTC

clone size: .
D gene: TRBD1
J gene: TRBJ1-5
V gene: TRBV7-9
CDR3 protein: CASSYTGANQPQHF
CDR3 DNA: TGTGCCAGCAGCTACACAGGGGCCAATCAGCCCCAGCATTTT

clone size: .
D gene: .
J gene: TRBJ2-7
V gene: TRBV5-1
CDR3 protein: CASSLGQGHPYEQYF
CDR3 DNA: TGCGCCAGCAGCTTGGGGCAGGGGCATCCCTACGAGCAGTACTTC

clone size: .
D gene: .
J gene: TRBJ2-3
V gene: TRBV12-3/TRBV12-4
CDR3 protein: CASSGGSTDTQYF
CDR3 DNA: TGTGCCAGCAGCGGCGGGAGCACAGATACGCAGTATTTT

clone size: .
D gene: .
J gene: TRBJ2-7
V gene: TRBV2
CDR3 protein: CASSVGQTSYEQYF
CDR3 DNA: TGTGCCAGCAGTGTTGGGCAGACCTCCTACGAGCAGTACTTC

clone size: .
D gene: TRBD1
J gene: TRBJ2-1
V gene: TRBV5-6
CDR3 protein: CASGRAGGYSEQFF
CDR3 DNA: TGTGCCAGCGGTAGGGCAGGGGGTTATAGTGAGCAGTTCTTC

clone size: .
D gene: .
J gene: TRBJ2-7
V gene: TRBV28
CDR3 protein: CASSLSVGQGRYEQYF
CDR3 DNA: TGTGCCAGCAGTTTAAGTGTGGGGCAGGGGCGCTACGAGCAGTACTTC

clone size: .
D gene: TRBD2
J gene: TRBJ2-3
V gene: TRBV5-1
CDR3 protein: CASSLEAGSRTDTQYF
CDR3 DNA: TGCGCCAGCAGCTTAGAAGCGGGAAGCCGCACAGATACGCAGTATTTT

clone size: .
D gene: .
J gene: TRBJ2-7
V gene: TRBV13
CDR3 protein: CASSPSASSHEQYF
CDR3 DNA: TGTGCCAGCAGCCCCAGTGCTAGCTCCCACGAGCAGTACTTC

clone size: .
D gene: .
J gene: TRBJ1-1
V gene: TRBV5-1
CDR3 protein: CASTRDTEAFF
CDR3 DNA: TGCGCCAGCACCCGGGACACTGAAGCTTTCTTT

clone size: .
D gene: TRBD1
J gene: TRBJ1-5
V gene: TRBV7-2
CDR3 protein: CASSLVGTGGAYSNQPQHF
CDR3 DNA: TGTGCCAGCAGCTTAGTCGGGACAGGGGGAGCCTATAGCAATCAGCCCCAGCATTTT

clone size: .
D gene: .
J gene: TRBJ2-6
V gene: TRBV5-1
CDR3 protein: CASSRPPGGANVLTF
CDR3 DNA: TGCGCCAGCAGCCGCCCTCCAGGTGGGGCCAACGTCCTGACTTTC

clone size: .
D gene: TRBD2
J gene: TRBJ2-7
V gene: TRBV28
CDR3 protein: CASTESGVRYEQYF
CDR3 DNA: TGTGCCAGCACCGAAAGCGGGGTCCGCTACGAGCAGTACTTC

clone size: once
D gene: .
J gene: TRBJ2-2
V gene: TRBV21-1
CDR3 protein: CASTKKALRGGGTGELFF
CDR3 DNA: TGTGCCAGCACCAAAAAGGCTCTCCGGGGAGGGGGGACCGGGGAGCTGTTTTTT

clone size: .
D gene: TRBD1
J gene: TRBJ2-1
V gene: TRBV29-1
CDR3 protein: CSVERQGASYNEQFF
CDR3 DNA: TGCAGCGTTGAACGACAGGGGGCCTCCTACAATGAGCAGTTCTTC

clone size: .
D gene: TRBD1
J gene: TRBJ1-4
V gene: TRBV7-9
CDR3 protein: CASSPDRRFTNEKLFF
CDR3 DNA: TGTGCCAGCAGCCCGGACAGGCGATTTACTAATGAAAAACTGTTTTTT

clone size: .
D gene: .
J gene: TRBJ2-2
V gene: TRBV7-2
CDR3 protein: CASSFRRNTGELFF
CDR3 DNA: TGTGCCAGCAGCTTTCGTCGGAACACCGGGGAGCTGTTTTTT

clone size: .
D gene: TRBD1
J gene: TRBJ2-2
V gene: TRBV6-5
CDR3 protein: CASSYAGTGDGELFF
CDR3 DNA: TGTGCCAGCAGTTACGCCGGGACAGGGGACGGGGAGCTGTTTTTT

clone size: .
D gene: TRBD1
J gene: TRBJ1-3
V gene: TRBV10-3
CDR3 protein: CAISGFPGGSGNTIYF
CDR3 DNA: TGTGCCATCAGTGGGTTCCCAGGGGGCTCTGGAAACACCATATATTTT

clone size: .
D gene: TRBD1
J gene: TRBJ1-5
V gene: TRBV5-1
CDR3 protein: CASSTEGAINQPQHF
CDR3 DNA: TGCGCCAGCAGCACCGAGGGGGCGATCAATCAGCCCCAGCATTTT

clone size: .
D gene: .
J gene: TRBJ1-3
V gene: TRBV4-2
CDR3 protein: CASSQDLQGRNTIYF
CDR3 DNA: TGTGCCAGCAGCCAAGATCTACAGGGCCGAAACACCATATATTTT

clone size: .
D gene: TRBD1
J gene: TRBJ1-6
V gene: TRBV27
CDR3 protein: CASSSPPYQTGFNSPLHF
CDR3 DNA: TGTGCCAGCAGTTCCCCTCCTTACCAGACAGGGTTTAATTCACCCCTCCACTTT

clone size: .
D gene: .
J gene: TRBJ2-7
V gene: TRBV5-6
CDR3 protein: CASSLEGQGITYEQYF
CDR3 DNA: TGTGCCAGCAGCTTGGAAGGGCAGGGGATCACCTACGAGCAGTACTTC